This TCR beta chain was found in a study of T cell repertoires in cytomegalovirus infection. Study context: Indications came from public TCR beta signatures; they pointed to CMV infection and to a matching HLA type. The study, taken as a whole, reports: The ex vivo response showed dominance by HLA-C-restricted CMV-specific TCR beta clonotypes. Frequencies of public TCR beta families were cumulated, and this identified carriers of CMV plus the relevant HLA.

MiXCR was run by TCRdb on the reads, yielding one entry per CDR3 protein. The sample holds roughly 300,000 distinct CDR3 sequences, about 26% seen once. A word on this clonotype: Antigen specificity is unknown.

V trimming: 2 bases; J trimming: 5 bases; junction bases outside the gene matches: 5. The CDR3 sequence is 15 residues long. The V and J genes are TRBV12-3 or TRBV12-4 and TRBJ1-5, with 8 bases identical to TRBD1. The sample consisted of PBMCs. The sequence was collected from a human donor in good health (CMV status not recorded). Some clones in this sample may be carry-over from other donors' samples. The CDR3 bases are TGTGCCAGCAGTTTACGGCCAGGGGGCTATCAGCCCCAGCATTTT. This codes for CASSLRPGGYQPQHF.